This TCR beta chain was identified in a study of regulatory and conventional T cells in RAG deficiency. Study-level results: Omenn patients showed >90% Treg-Tconv overlap and shorter CDR3 lengths. Compared with controls, unique Treg TCR beta sequences dropped about 100-fold in Omenn syndrome and CID/AS. Control T-cell subsets had markedly higher Shannon entropy and lower Simpson indices than RAG-deficient patients.

TCRdb's table, derived via immunoSEQ multiplex PCR, lists solely in-frame clones and lacks some. The sample has around 30,000 clones; 80% to 90% are singletons. This CDR3 region has 15 residues. From germline, CDR1 is SGHDT and CDR2 YYEEEE. J gave up 9 bases and V 6 bases, and 9 bases lay outside the gene matches. Comments on this clone: The antigen is unknown.

This same sample was also taken into another study, of regulatory T cells. From that report: Amplification used 52 TRBV primers and 13 TRBJ primers. In patients, unique TRB V-J pairs were restricted and V/J usage skewed, especially in Tregs.

The chain couples TRBV5-6 to TRBJ2-1, with 13 bases aligning to TRBD2. This TCR was recovered from a human donor in good health. Sequencing used CD8+ T cells sorted from blood. The CDR3 loop is CASTPTSGGPGEQFF. The CDR3 nucleotides read TGTGCCAGCACCCCGACTAGCGGGGGGCCTGGTGAGCAGTTCTTC.